The sequence of this T cell receptor beta chain was determined in a study of T-cell memory formation after mild COVID-19. In TCRdb, the 5' RACE reads were re-called with MiXCR into one record per CDR3 protein. The profile shows about 180,000 distinct CDR3 sequences, about 18% of them singletons. CDR3 length: 13 residues. The ends lost 4 bases at V and 10 bases at J; junction bases unmatched: 8. From germline, CDR1 is SGHRS and CDR2 YFSETQ. The origin of this receptor is a man younger than 35 who had mild COVID-19 (a few samples of this study predate the infection). Cell type and time point are not known. V and J are TRBV5-1 and TRBJ2-1, with TRBD1 identical over 7 bases. The sample was PBMCs or a T cell subset sorted from them (not recorded which). The CDR3 here is CASSPRSTGEQFF. The CDR3 DNA is TGCGCCAGCAGCCCACGGTCGACAGGGGAGCAGTTCTTC.